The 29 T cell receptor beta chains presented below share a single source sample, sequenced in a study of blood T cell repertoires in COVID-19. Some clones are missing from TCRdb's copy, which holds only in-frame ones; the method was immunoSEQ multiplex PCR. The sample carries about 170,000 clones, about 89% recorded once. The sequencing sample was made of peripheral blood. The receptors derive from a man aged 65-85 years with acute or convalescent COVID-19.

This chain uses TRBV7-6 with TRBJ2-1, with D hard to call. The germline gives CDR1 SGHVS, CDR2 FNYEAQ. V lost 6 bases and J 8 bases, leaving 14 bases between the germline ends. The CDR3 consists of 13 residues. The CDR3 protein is CASSSLFEDEQFF. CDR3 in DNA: TGTGCCAGCAGTTCCTTATTTGAGGATGAGCAGTTCTTC.

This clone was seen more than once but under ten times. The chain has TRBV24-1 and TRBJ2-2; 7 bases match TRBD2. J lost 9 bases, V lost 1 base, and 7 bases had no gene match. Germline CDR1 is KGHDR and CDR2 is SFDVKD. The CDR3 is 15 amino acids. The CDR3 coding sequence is TGTGCCACCAGTGATTTCGGGGGGAGGGACCGGGAGCTGTTTTTT. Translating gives CATSDFGGRDRELFF.

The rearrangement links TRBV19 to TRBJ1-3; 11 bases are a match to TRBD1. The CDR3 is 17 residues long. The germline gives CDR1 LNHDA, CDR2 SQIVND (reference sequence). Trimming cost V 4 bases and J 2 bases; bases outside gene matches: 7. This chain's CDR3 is CASSTWDRGFAGNTIYF. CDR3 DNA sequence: TGTGCCAGTAGTACCTGGGACAGGGGGTTCGCTGGAAACACCATATATTTT.

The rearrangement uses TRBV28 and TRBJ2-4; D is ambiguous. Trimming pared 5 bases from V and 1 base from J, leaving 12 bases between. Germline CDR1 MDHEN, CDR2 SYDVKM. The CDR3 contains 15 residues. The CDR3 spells CASSPLFAAKNIQYF. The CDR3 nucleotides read TGTGCCAGCAGTCCCCTTTTTGCGGCCAAAAACATTCAGTACTTC.

The CDR3 here is CASSDLTSGPTDTQYF. The CDR3 DNA sequence: TGCGCCAGCAGCGACTTGACTAGCGGCCCCACAGATACGCAGTATTTT. V is TRBV5-1 and J is TRBJ2-3; 9 bases map to TRBD2. Trimming cost V 4 bases and J 2 bases; bases outside gene matches: 8. CDR3 length equals 16 residues. Germline CDR1 and CDR2: SGHRS and YFSETQ.

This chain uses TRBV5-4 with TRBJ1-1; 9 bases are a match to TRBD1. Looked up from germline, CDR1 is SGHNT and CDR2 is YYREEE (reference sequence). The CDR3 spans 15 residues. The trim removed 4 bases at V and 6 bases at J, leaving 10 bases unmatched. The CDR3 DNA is TGTGCCAGCAGCATACAACAGGGGGCTCGGGCTGAAGCTTTCTTT. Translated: CASSIQQGARAEAFF.

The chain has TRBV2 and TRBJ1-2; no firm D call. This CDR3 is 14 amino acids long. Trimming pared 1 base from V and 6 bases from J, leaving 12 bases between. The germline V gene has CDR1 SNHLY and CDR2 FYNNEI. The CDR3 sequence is CASSEESLVDGYTF. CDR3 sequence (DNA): TGTGCCAGCAGTGAAGAAAGCTTGGTCGATGGCTACACCTTC.

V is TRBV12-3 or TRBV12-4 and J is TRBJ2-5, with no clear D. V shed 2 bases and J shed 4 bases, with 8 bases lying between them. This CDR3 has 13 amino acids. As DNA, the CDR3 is TGTGCCAGCAGTTTATTAGCTGGAGAGACCCAGTACTTC. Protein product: CASSLLAGETQYF.

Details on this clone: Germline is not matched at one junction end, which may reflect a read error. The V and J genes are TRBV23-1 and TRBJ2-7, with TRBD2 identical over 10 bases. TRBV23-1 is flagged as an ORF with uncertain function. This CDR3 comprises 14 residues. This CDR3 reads CARSQTSGRYEQYF. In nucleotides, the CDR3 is TGCGCCAGGAGTCAGACTAGCGGGCGCTACGAGCAGTACTTC.

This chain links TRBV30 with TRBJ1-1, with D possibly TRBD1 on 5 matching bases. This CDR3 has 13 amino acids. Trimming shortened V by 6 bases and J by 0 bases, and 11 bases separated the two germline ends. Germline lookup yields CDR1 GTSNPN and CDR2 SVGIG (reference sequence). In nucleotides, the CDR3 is TGTGCCTGCAAGGCAGGGTTGAACACTGAAGCTTTCTTT. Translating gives CACKAGLNTEAFF.

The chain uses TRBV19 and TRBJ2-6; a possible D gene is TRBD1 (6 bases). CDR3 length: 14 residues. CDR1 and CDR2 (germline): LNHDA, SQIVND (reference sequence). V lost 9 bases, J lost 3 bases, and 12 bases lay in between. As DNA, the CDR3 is TGTGCCAGCGCCAGAGGGGGTGGGGCCAACGTCCTGACTTTC. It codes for CASARGGGANVLTF. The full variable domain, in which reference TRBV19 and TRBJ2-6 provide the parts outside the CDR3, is DGGITQSPKYLFRKEGQNVTLSCEQNLNHDAMYWYRQDPGQGLRLIYYSQIVNDFQKGDIAEGYSVSREKKESFPLTVTSAQKNPTAFYLCASARGGGANVLTFGAGSRLTVL.

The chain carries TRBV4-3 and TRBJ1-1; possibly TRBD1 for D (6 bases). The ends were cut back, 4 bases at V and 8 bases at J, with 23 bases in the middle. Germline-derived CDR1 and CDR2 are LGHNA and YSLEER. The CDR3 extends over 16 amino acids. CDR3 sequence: CASSPIPGGRGAEAFF. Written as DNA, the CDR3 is TGCGCCAGCAGCCCAATCCCCGGGGGGCGCGGGGCCGAAGCTTTCTTT.

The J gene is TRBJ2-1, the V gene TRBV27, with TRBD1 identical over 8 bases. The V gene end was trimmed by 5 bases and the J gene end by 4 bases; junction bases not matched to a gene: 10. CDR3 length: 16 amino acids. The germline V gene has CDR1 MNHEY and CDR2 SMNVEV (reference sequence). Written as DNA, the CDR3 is TGTGCCAGCAGTCCTTCCGGGACAGGAAGGTACAATGAGCAGTTCTTC. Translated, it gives CASSPSGTGRYNEQFF.

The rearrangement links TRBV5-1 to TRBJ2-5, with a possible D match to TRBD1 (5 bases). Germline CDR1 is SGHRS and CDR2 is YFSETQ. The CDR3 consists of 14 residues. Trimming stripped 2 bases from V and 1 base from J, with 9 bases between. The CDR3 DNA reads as TGCGCCAGCAGCTTCCTCCAGGGCCAAGAGACCCAGTACTTC. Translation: CASSFLQGQETQYF. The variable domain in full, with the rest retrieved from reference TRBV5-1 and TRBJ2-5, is KAGVTQTPRYLIKTRGQQVTLSCSPISGHRSVSWYQQTPGQGLQFLFEYFSETQRNKGNFPGRFSGRQFSNSRSEMNVSTLELGDSALYLCASSFLQGQETQYFGPGTRLLVL.

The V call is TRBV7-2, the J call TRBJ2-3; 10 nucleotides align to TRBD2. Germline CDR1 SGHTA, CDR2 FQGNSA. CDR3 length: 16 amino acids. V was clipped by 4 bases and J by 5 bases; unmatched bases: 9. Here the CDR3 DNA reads TGTGCCAGCAGCTCGCTAGCGGGAGCGGAGGGAGATACGCAGTATTTT. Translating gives CASSSLAGAEGDTQYF.

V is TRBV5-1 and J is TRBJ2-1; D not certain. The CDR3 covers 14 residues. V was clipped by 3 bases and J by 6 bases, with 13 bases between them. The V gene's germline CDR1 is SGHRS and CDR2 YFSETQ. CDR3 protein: CASSSHYFANEQFF. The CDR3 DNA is TGCGCCAGCAGCTCTCACTACTTTGCCAATGAGCAGTTCTTC. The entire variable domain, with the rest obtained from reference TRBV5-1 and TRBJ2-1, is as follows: KAGVTQTPRYLIKTRGQQVTLSCSPISGHRSVSWYQQTPGQGLQFLFEYFSETQRNKGNFPGRFSGRQFSNSRSEMNVSTLELGDSALYLCASSSHYFANEQFFGPGTRLTVL.

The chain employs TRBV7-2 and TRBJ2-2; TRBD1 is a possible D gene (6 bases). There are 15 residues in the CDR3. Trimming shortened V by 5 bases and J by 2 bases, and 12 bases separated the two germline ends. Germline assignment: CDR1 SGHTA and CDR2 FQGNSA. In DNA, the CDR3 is TGTGCCAGCAGCCCTAGAGGGGGAAACACCGGGGAGCTGTTTTTT. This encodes CASSPRGGNTGELFF. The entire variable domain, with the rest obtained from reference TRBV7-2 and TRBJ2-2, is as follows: GAGVSQSPSNKVTEKGKDVELRCDPISGHTALYWYRQSLGQGLEFLIYFQGNSAPDKSGLPSDRFSAERTGGSVSTLTIQRTQQEDSAVYLCASSPRGGNTGELFFGEGSRLTVL.

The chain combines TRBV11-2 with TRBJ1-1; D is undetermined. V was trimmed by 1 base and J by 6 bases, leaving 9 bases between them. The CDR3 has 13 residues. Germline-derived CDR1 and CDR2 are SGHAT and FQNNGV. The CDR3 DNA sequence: TGTGCCAGCAGCTTAGCTGGCGGGGCTGAAGCTTTCTTT. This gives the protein CASSLAGGAEAFF.

Here the CDR3 reads CASSPDSYTGELFF. The CDR3 DNA reads as TGTGCCAGTAGTCCTGACAGCTACACCGGGGAGCTGTTTTTT. The rearrangement joins TRBV19 to TRBJ2-2; tentatively, D is TRBD1 (5 bases). V dropped 5 bases and J dropped 3 bases, with 10 bases sitting between them. Germline CDR1 LNHDA, CDR2 SQIVND (reference sequence). The CDR3 length is 14 residues.

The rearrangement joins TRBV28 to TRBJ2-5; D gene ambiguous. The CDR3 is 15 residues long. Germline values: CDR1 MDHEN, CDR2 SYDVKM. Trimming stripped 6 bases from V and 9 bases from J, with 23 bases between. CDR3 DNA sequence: TGTGCCAGCAGACCTGGAGAGGCTCTCTCGTTGGCCCAGTACTTC. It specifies CASRPGEALSLAQYF. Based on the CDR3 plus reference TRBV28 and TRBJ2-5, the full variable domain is DVKVTQSSRYLVKRTGEKVFLECVQDMDHENMFWYRQDPGLGLRLIYFSYDVKMKEKGDIPEGYSVSREKKERFSLILESASTNQTSMYLCASRPGEALSLAQYFGPGTRLLVL.

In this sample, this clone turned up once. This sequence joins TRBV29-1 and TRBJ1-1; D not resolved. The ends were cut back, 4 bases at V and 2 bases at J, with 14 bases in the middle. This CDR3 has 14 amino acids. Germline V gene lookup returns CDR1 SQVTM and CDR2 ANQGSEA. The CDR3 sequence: CSVAGDGINTEAFF. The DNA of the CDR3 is TGCAGCGTTGCCGGAGACGGAATAAACACTGAAGCTTTCTTT. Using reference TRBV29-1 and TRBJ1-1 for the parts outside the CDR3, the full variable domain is SAVISQKPSRDICQRGTSLTIQCQVDSQVTMMFWYRQQPGQSLTLIATANQGSEATYESGFVIDKFPISRPNLTFSTLTVSNMSPEDSSIYLCSVAGDGINTEAFFGQGTRLTVV.

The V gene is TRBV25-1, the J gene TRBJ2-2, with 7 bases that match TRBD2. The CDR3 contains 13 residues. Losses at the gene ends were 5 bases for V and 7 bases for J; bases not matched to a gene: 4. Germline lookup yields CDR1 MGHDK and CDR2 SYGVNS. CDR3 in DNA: TGTGCCAGCAGTCCTGGGGAGGGCGGGGAGCTGTTTTTT. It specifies CASSPGEGGELFF.

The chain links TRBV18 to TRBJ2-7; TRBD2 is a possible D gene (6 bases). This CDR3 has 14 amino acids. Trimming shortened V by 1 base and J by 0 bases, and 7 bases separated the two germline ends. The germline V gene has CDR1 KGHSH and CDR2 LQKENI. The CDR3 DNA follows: TGTGCCAGCTCACCACGGAGGGACTCCTACGAGCAGTACTTC. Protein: CASSPRRDSYEQYF. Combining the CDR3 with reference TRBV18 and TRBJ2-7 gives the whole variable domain NAGVMQNPRHLVRRRGQEARLRCSPMKGHSHVYWYRQLPEEGLKFMVYLQKENIIDESGMPKERFSAEFPKEGPSILRIQQVVRGDSAAYFCASSPRRDSYEQYFGPGTRLTVT.

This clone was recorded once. CDR3 coding DNA: TGTGCCAGCAGCCGCGAGCCAGCGGGAGGGGGGGGAGAGACCCAGTACTTC. As protein: CASSREPAGGGGETQYF. The gene calls are TRBV4-2 and TRBJ2-5; 10 nucleotides agree with TRBD2. V dropped 4 bases and J dropped 4; count of bases not matched to a gene: 12. CDR1 is LGHNA and CDR2 is YNFKEQ in the germline V gene. This CDR3 spans 17 amino acids.

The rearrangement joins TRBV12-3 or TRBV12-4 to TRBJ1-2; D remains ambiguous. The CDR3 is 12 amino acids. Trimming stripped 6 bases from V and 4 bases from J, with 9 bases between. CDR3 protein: CASSLELYGYTF. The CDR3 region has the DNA TGTGCCAGCAGCCTTGAGCTCTATGGCTACACCTTC.

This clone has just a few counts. The CDR3 here is CASSAAIIDSPLHF. DNA for the CDR3: TGTGCCAGCAGCGCAGCGATCATCGATTCACCCCTCCACTTT. V is TRBV2 and J is TRBJ1-6; D is unclear. Between the trimmed V and J ends, which lost 6 bases and 8 bases, there was a span of 14 bases. CDR1 is SNHLY, CDR2 FYNNEI, per germline. This CDR3 has 14 residues. Supplemented by reference TRBV2 and TRBJ1-6, the full variable domain reads EPEVTQTPSHQVTQMGQEVILRCVPISNHLYFYWYRQILGQKVEFLVSFYNNEISEKSEIFDDQFSVERPDGSNFTLKIRSTKLEDSAMYFCASSAAIIDSPLHFGNGTRLTVT.

CDR3 amino acids: CASSLAGGVPYNEQFF. CDR3 nucleotides: TGTGCCAGCAGCTTAGCCGGGGGGGTCCCCTACAATGAGCAGTTCTTC. The V call is TRBV7-8, the J call TRBJ2-1; 8 nucleotides match TRBD2. The CDR3 has 16 amino acids. The V segment lost 0 bases and the J segment 2 bases; nucleotides outside the gene matches: 3. CDR1 is SGHVS and CDR2 is FQNEAQ in the germline V gene. Variable domain in full (rest from reference TRBV7-8 and TRBJ2-1): GAGVSQSPRYKVAKRGQDVALRCDPISGHVSLFWYQQALGQGPEFLTYFQNEAQLDKSGLPSDRFFAERPEGSVSTLKIQRTQQEDSAVYLCASSLAGGVPYNEQFFGPGTRLTVL.

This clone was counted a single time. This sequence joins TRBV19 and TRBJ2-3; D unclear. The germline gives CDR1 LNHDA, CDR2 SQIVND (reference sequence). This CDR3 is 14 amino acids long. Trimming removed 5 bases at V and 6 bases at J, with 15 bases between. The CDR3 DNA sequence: TGTGCCAGTAGTCTGAACTTCCTTCCCGATACGCAGTATTTT. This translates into CASSLNFLPDTQYF.

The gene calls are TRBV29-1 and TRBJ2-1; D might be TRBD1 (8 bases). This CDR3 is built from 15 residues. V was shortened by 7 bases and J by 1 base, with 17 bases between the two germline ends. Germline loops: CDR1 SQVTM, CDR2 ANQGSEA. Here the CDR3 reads CSAEQGEGSYNEQFF. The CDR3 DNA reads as TGCAGCGCCGAACAGGGGGAGGGTTCCTACAATGAGCAGTTCTTC.